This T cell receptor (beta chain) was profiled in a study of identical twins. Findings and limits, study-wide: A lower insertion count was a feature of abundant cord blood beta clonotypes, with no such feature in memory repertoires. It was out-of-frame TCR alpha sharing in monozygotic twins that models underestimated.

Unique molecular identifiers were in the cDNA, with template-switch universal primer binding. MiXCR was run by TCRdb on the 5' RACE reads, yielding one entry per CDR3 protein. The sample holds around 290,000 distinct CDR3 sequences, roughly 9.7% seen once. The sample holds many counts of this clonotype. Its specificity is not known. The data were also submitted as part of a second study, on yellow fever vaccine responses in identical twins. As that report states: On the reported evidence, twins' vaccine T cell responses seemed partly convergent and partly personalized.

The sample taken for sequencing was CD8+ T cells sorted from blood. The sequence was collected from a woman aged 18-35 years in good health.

The CDR3 DNA reads TGTGCCAGCAGCCCTTCTAGAAACAATGAGCAGTTCTTC. Amino acid sequence: CASSPSRNNEQFF. This chain uses TRBV27 with TRBJ2-1; D is uncertain. In germline, CDR1 is MNHEY, CDR2 SMNVEV (reference sequence). The CDR3 is 13 residues long. V dropped 6 bases and J dropped 5 bases, with 11 bases sitting between them.